The rows below give T cell receptor beta chains drawn from one sample of a study of immune evolution from preneoplasia to lung adenocarcinoma. Profiled with immunoSEQ multiplex PCR; TCRdb holds only in-frame clones, not every one. The sample lists around 25,000 clones, approximately 69% seen once, with 5% to 7% in the top ten. The sequencing sample was made of FFPE invasive lung adenocarcinoma tissue. The receptors originated from a person aged 55 to 75 with invasive lung adenocarcinoma. Some clones in this sample may be carry-over from other donors' samples. Each CDR3 is given with its conserved first and last residue. The D gene is left open where the match is weak. Expanded clones are given a class, and other clones once, few, many or no size at all.

clone size | D gene | J gene | CDR3 length | V gene | CDR3 DNA | CDR3 protein
- | - | TRBJ2-1 | 14 | TRBV29-1 | TGCAGCGTTGAGAAAAATGGGGGGTACAATGAGCAGTTCTTC | CSVEKNGGYNEQFF
- | - | TRBJ1-2 | 13 | TRBV18 | TGTGCCAGCTCACCAGGGCCCCGGTATGGCTACACCTTC | CASSPGPRYGYTF
- | TRBD2 | TRBJ2-2 | 15 | TRBV4-1 | TGCGCCAGCAGCCCGACTAGCGGGCGAACCGGGGAGCTGTTTTTT | CASSPTSGRTGELFF
- | - | TRBJ1-1 | 14 | TRBV28 | TGTGCCAGCAGTTTCCTGTCCGGTGGCACTGAAGCTTTCTTT | CASSFLSGGTEAFF
- | - | TRBJ1-3 | 14 | TRBV6-1 | TGTGCCAGCAGGCGGGGTGACCCTGGAAACACCATATATTTT | CASRRGDPGNTIYF
once | - | TRBJ2-3 | 15 | TRBV7-2 | TGTGCCAGCAGCGGAACTCTAGCGCGCACAGATACGCAGTATTTT | CASSGTLARTDTQYF
- | - | TRBJ2-7 | 13 | TRBV6-5 | TGTGCCAGCAGTTACCGGGCAGGGGACGAGCAGTACTTC | CASSYRAGDEQYF
- | - | TRBJ2-4 | 18 | TRBV5-1 | TGCGCCAGCAGCTTAGACCCCGGGACACTTTTAGCCAAAAACATTCAGTACTTC | CASSLDPGTLLAKNIQYF
- | - | TRBJ2-5 | 18 | TRBV12-5 | TGTGCTAGTGGTTTGGTACTTTTCGGGCTACTAAGGGAAGGGACCCAGTACTTC | CASGLVLFGLLREGTQYF
- | TRBD1 | TRBJ1-2 | 15 | TRBV6-1 | TGTGCCAGCAGTGACTGGGACAGGGTAGTCTATGGCTACACCTTC | CASSDWDRVVYGYTF
- | - | TRBJ2-7 | 13 | TRBV11-2 | TGTGCCAGCAGCAGACAGGCCTCCTACGAGCAGTACTTC | CASSRQASYEQYF
- | TRBD2 | TRBJ2-1 | 15 | TRBV6-4 | TGTGCCAGCAGTGACGGTGCGGGAGATAGGAATGAGCAGTTCTTC | CASSDGAGDRNEQFF
few | TRBD2 | TRBJ2-7 | 15 | TRBV11-1 | TGTGCCAGCAGCTTGCGGAGCGGGAGGCCGGGGGAGCAGTACTTC | CASSLRSGRPGEQYF
- | TRBD1 | TRBJ1-5 | 15 | TRBV6-1 | TGTGCCAGCAGTCAACCCGGGACAGCGGGTCAGCCCCAGCATTTT | CASSQPGTAGQPQHF
- | - | TRBJ1-4 | 15 | TRBV15 | TGTGCCACCAGCAGCCCTACAGGGTTCGGTGAAAAACTGTTTTTT | CATSSPTGFGEKLFF
- | - | TRBJ1-1 | 15 | TRBV6-5 | TGTGCCAGCTCCAGTTCCCTGGCCAGGGCCACTGAAGCTTTCTTT | CASSSSLARATEAFF
few | - | TRBJ2-1 | 12 | TRBV7-8 | TGTGCCAGCAGCTCAACGCGCAGTGAGCAGTTCTTC | CASSSTRSEQFF
- | TRBD1 | TRBJ1-3 | 13 | TRBV19 | TGTGCCAGCGACAGGGGGTCTGGAAACACCATATATTTT | CASDRGSGNTIYF
once | TRBD1 | TRBJ2-1 | 16 | TRBV28 | TGTGCCAGCAGTTTTCCCGGGACAGGAATCTACAATGAGCAGTTCTTC | CASSFPGTGIYNEQFF
- | - | TRBJ1-5 | 13 | TRBV14 | TGTGCCAGCAGCTATGATAGCAATCAGCCCCAGCATTTT | CASSYDSNQPQHF
once | TRBD2 | TRBJ2-5 | 15 | TRBV6-4 | TGTGCCAGCAGCCCCGGGACTAGCGGGAGTAGGACCCAGTACTTC | CASSPGTSGSRTQYF
few | - | TRBJ1-1 | 13 | TRBV5-1 | TGCGCCAGCAGCTTGGTCAGGGCGACTGAAGCTTTCTTT | CASSLVRATEAFF
- | TRBD1 | TRBJ1-5 | 15 | TRBV5-6 | TGTGCCAGCAGTCAGGGGGCCGGTAGCAATCAGCCCCAGCATTTT | CASSQGAGSNQPQHF
- | - | TRBJ1-2 | 16 | TRBV4-2 | TGTGCCAGCAGCCAAGAAGTTGGGGCCACTAACTATGGCTACACCTTC | CASSQEVGATNYGYTF
- | TRBD1 | TRBJ2-7 | 14 | TRBV28 | TGTGCCAGCAGTGTCCGGGACAGGGGACGCGAGCAGTACTTC | CASSVRDRGREQYF
- | TRBD2 | TRBJ2-7 | 15 | TRBV4-1 | TGCGCCAGCAGCCAAGAAACTAGCGGGATGTACGAGCAGTACTTC | CASSQETSGMYEQYF
- | TRBD1 | TRBJ2-5 | 16 | TRBV5-1 | TGCGCCAGCAGCTCGGGGACAGGGTTGATGGGAGAGACCCAGTACTTC | CASSSGTGLMGETQYF
- | - | TRBJ1-5 | 14 | TRBV6-5 | TGTGCCAGCAAAGACAGGAACAGCAATCAGCCCCAGCATTTT | CASKDRNSNQPQHF
- | - | TRBJ2-7 | 14 | TRBV19 | TGTGCCAGTAGTACCCGGTCCGACTCCTACGAGCAGTACTTC | CASSTRSDSYEQYF
- | - | TRBJ2-3 | 15 | TRBV7-2 | TGTGCCAGCAGCAAGGACTATCTTAGCACAGATACGCAGTATTTT | CASSKDYLSTDTQYF
- | TRBD2 | TRBJ2-2 | 17 | TRBV27 | TGTGCCAGCAGTACGACTAGCGGGAGGCCGGGCACCGGGGAGCTGTTTTTT | CASSTTSGRPGTGELFF
- | - | TRBJ1-4 | 15 | TRBV30 | TGTGCCTGGAGTGAATTAGGGGTCTCTAATGAAAAACTGTTTTTT | CAWSELGVSNEKLFF
- | - | TRBJ2-6 | 15 | TRBV5-1 | TGCGCCAGCTCCTCCGTCGGGCTTGGGGCCAACGTCCTGACTTTC | CASSSVGLGANVLTF
- | - | TRBJ2-7 | 16 | TRBV27 | TGTGCCAGCAGCGGAAACCCCGGGTACCCCCTTCGCGAGCAGTACTTC | CASSGNPGYPLREQYF
- | - | TRBJ2-2 | 14 | TRBV5-1 | TGCGCCAGCAGCTTGTGGTCAGACACCGGGGAGCTGTTTTTT | CASSLWSDTGELFF
large | - | TRBJ2-7 | 12 | TRBV28 | TGTGCCAGCAGTTTGAGTCGGAACGAGCAGTACTTC | CASSLSRNEQYF
medium-sized | - | TRBJ1-1 | 14 | TRBV5-8 | TGTGCCAGCAGCTTGGGCAAACTGAGGACTGAAGCTTTCTTT | CASSLGKLRTEAFF
- | TRBD2 | TRBJ2-7 | 15 | TRBV13 | TGTGCCAGCAGCTTAGGTAGCGAGCGGGGCTACGAGCAGTACTTC | CASSLGSERGYEQYF
once | TRBD2 | TRBJ2-3 | 18 | TRBV4-2 | TGTGCCAGCAGCCAAGTTAGCGGGAGAGTCGGAAGTGCAGATACGCAGTATTTT | CASSQVSGRVGSADTQYF
few | TRBD1 | TRBJ1-5 | 15 | TRBV18 | TGTGCCAGCTCACCACCAGGGACAGGGACTCAGCCCCAGCATTTT | CASSPPGTGTQPQHF
- | TRBD2 | TRBJ2-1 | 14 | TRBV5-1 | TGCGCCAGCAGCTTTCTAGCGGGAGTGAGGGAGCAGTTCTTC | CASSFLAGVREQFF
- | - | TRBJ2-1 | 16 | TRBV4-1 | TGCGCCAGCAGCCAAGATAGATGGTCCAGTCCGGGTCGGTATTTCTTC | CASSQDRWSSPGRYFF
- | TRBD1 | TRBJ1-1 | 15 | TRBV11-3 | TGTGCCAGCAGCTCATCAGGGGGACTGGGCACTGAAGCTTTCTTT | CASSSSGGLGTEAFF
few | - | TRBJ2-3 | 14 | TRBV10-3 | TGTGCCACCGAAGGGGGGACGGGCACAGATACGCAGTATTTT | CATEGGTGTDTQYF
- | - | TRBJ2-7 | 14 | TRBV7-2 | TGTGCCAGCAGCTTAAAGGGCGGGCCGGTCGAGCAGTACTTC | CASSLKGGPVEQYF
- | - | TRBJ1-1 | 13 | TRBV29-1 | TGCAGCGCCGGACGGCACATGAACACTGAAGCTTTCTTT | CSAGRHMNTEAFF
- | - | TRBJ1-2 | 14 | TRBV7-2 | TGTGCCAGCAGCCTTCAAGCGTCTAACTATGGCTACACCTTC | CASSLQASNYGYTF
- | TRBD1 | TRBJ2-2 | 16 | TRBV5-1 | TGCGCCAGCAGCCCGGGGCGGACAGGGTGGACCGGGGAGCTGTTTTTT | CASSPGRTGWTGELFF
- | TRBD1 | TRBJ2-7 | 12 | TRBV5-1 | TGCGCCAGCAGCTTGGTGACAGGGCAATTCTACTTC | CASSLVTGQFYF
- | - | TRBJ2-4 | 13 | TRBV9 | TGTGCCAGCAGCGTAGAACAGGGTAACATTCAGTACTTC | CASSVEQGNIQYF
- | TRBD1 | TRBJ2-1 | 13 | TRBV2 | TGTGCCAGCAGTGCCGGTGCGGGGACAGGTGGGTTCTTC | CASSAGAGTGGFF
- | - | TRBJ2-1 | 15 | TRBV7-9 | TGTGCCAGCAGCTCGCCCGGGACGGGCCACAATGAGCAGTTCTTC | CASSSPGTGHNEQFF
few | TRBD2 | TRBJ2-3 | 16 | TRBV19 | TGTGCGACTCAAAGAACTAGCGGGAGCGGGGCAGATACGCAGTATTTT | CATQRTSGSGADTQYF
few | - | TRBJ1-4 | 13 | TRBV6-1 | TGTGCCAGCAGTGACAGGGAAAGTGAAAAACTGTTTTTT | CASSDRESEKLFF
- | - | TRBJ1-1 | 14 | TRBV11-2 | TGTGCCAGCAGCTTAGGCGTCGGGAACACTGAAGCTTTCTTT | CASSLGVGNTEAFF
once | - | TRBJ1-3 | 15 | TRBV10-2 | TGCGCCAGCAGTAGGGACACTTACTCTGGAAACACCATATATTTT | CASSRDTYSGNTIYF
- | TRBD2 | TRBJ2-5 | 14 | TRBV11-2 | TGTGCCAGCAGCCCTATAGCGGGAGTAGAGACCCAGTACTTC | CASSPIAGVETQYF